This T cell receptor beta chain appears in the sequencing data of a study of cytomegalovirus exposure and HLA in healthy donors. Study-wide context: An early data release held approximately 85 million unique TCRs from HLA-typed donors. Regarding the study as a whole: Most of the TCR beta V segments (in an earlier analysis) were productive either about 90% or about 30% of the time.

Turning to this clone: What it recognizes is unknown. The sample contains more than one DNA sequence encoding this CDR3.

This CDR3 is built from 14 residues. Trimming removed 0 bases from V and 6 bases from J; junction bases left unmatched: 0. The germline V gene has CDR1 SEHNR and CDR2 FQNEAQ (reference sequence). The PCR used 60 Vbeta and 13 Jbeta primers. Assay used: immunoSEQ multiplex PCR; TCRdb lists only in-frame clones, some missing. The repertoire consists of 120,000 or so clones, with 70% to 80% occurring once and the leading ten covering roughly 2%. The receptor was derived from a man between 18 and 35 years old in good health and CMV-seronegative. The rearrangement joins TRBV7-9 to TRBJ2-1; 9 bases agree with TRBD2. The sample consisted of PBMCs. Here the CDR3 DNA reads TGTGCCAGCAGCTTAGCGCGGGAGGGCAATGAGCAGTTCTTC. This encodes CASSLAREGNEQFF.